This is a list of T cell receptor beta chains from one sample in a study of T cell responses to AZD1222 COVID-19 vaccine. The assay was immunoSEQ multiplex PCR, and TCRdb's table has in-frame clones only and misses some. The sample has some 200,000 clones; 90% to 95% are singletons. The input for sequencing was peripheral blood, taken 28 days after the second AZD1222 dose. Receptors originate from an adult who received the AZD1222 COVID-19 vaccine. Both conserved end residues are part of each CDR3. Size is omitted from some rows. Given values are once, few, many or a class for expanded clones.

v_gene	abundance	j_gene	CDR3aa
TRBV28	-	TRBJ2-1	CASSSWNEQFF
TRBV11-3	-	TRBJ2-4	CASSSRKDRGPLNIQYF
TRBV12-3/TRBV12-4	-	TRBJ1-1	CASSNPRTQAFF
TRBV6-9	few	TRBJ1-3	CASSWGAGNTIYF
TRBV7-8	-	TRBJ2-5	CASSLAMGGQETQYF
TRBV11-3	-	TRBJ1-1	CASSLTAKNTEAFF
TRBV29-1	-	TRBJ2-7	CSVPGQGPYEQYF
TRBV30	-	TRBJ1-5	CAWSVPRQPQHF
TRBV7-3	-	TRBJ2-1	CASSPRVVASHNEQFF
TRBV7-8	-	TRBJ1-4	CASSKQREKLFF
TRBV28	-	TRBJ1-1	CASSLSTANTEAFF
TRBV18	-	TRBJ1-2	CASSPGTGINYGYTF
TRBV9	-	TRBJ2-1	CASIRRGLAHEQFF
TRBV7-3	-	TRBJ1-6	CASSEGPAEVSPLHF
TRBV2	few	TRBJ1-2	CASSEDRLSHGYTF
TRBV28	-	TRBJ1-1	CASSRGTAFKAFF
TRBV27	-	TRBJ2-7	CASSSGGVWEQYF
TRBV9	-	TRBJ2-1	CASSGSWADRNEQFF
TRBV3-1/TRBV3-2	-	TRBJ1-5	CASSQDGPVDSNQPQHF
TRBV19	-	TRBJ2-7	CASSAGLKGYEQYF
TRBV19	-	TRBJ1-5	CASTPGGAVTGPQPQHF
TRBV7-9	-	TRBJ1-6	CASSLNNSPLHF
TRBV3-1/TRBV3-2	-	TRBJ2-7	CASSPNAGQGTYEQYF
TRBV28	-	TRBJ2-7	CASSLGYRAYEQYF
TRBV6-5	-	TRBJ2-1	CASRGTPSYNEQFF
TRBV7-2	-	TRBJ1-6	CASSFYSPLTGSPLHF
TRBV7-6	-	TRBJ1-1	CASSYGQSANTEAFF
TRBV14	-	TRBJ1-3	CASRKTGGLGNTIYF
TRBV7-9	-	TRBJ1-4	CASSDRQDLNEKLFF
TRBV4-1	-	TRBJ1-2	CASSQALNGRGGEGGYTF
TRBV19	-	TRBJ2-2	CASSISIGHARPGELFF
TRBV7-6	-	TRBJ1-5	CASSRDRGYSNQPQHF
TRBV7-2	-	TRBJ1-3	CASSLLVVGGNTIYF
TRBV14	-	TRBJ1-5	CASSQGVNQPQHF
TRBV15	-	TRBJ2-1	CATSRDEALQRQKTYNEQFF
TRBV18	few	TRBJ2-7	CASSPRQGVYEQYF
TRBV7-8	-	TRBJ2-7	CASSYPEGVDEQYF
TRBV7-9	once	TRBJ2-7	CASSLLPESGYEQYF
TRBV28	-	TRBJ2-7	CASSAGRGSEQYF
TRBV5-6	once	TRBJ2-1	CASSFQPGQGNFF
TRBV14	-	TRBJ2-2	CASSQVAGSSGELFF
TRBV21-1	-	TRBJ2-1	CASSIERDNEQFF
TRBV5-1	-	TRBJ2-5	CASSSLLGQKGWETQYF
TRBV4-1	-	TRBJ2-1	CASSQGLAGERRNLEQFF
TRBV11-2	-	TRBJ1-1	CASSLELNTEAFF
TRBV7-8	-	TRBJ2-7	CASSLARVSTQSARAPYEQYF
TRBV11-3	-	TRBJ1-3	CASSRQNSGNTIYF